This T cell receptor (beta chain) was identified in a study of control samples from healthy donors and cancer patients. This CDR3 region has 13 residues. Unmatched junction bases numbered 6, after V lost 7 bases and J lost 5 bases. Per germline, CDR1 SGHAT and CDR2 FQNNGV. Clones were read by immunoSEQ multiplex PCR, and TCRdb kept only the in-frame ones, dropping some. In the table there are about 85,000 clones, around nine tenths of which are singletons. The chain employs TRBV11-2 and TRBJ1-1; TRBD1 matches at 8 bases. The sequencing input was blood. This TCR was recovered from a woman aged 18-35 years in good health. CDR3 in DNA: TGTGCCAGCATAGGACAGGGTTGGACTGAAGCTTTCTTT. Residues: CASIGQGWTEAFF.